This T cell receptor beta chain was sequenced during a study of T cell responses to AZD1222 COVID-19 vaccine. Overall study findings and caveats: Along spike, vaccine-associated CD4 TCRs were found throughout, with dominance at 160-218 and 743-854. The peak T cell response came first, and repertoires were sampled only after it.

Profiled with immunoSEQ multiplex PCR; TCRdb holds only in-frame clones, not every one. The table includes fewer than 200,000 clones, 85% to 95% detected once. For this clone: Its antigen is still unknown.

Germline-derived CDR1 and CDR2 are SNHLY and FYNNEI. The CDR3 has 14 residues. V was cut by 7 bases and J by 3 bases, with 13 bases left in between. The gene calls are TRBV2 and TRBJ1-5; maybe TRBD1 (5 bases). The TCR comes from an adult in good health. The source was peripheral blood, collected on day 0 of AZD1222 vaccination. This CDR3 is CASTTDRNNQPQHF. The CDR3 nucleotides read TGTGCCAGCACCACAGACAGAAACAATCAGCCCCAGCATTTT.